The 9 T cell receptor beta chains in this list originate from one sample, sequenced in a study of OX40 agonist ivuxolimab in advanced cancers. This table comes from immunoSEQ multiplex PCR, and its TCRdb copy is limited to in-frame clones, with some not included. The sample includes about 50,000 clones, over 80% of them seen just once. The material sequenced was CD4+ or CD8+ T cells sorted from blood, taken in a trial of the OX40 agonist ivuxolimab. The receptors come from an adult with an advanced solid tumor such as melanoma, head and neck, liver or kidney cancer.

The sample holds one count of this clone. The V and J genes are TRBV13 and TRBJ2-2; D unclear. Germline lookup yields CDR1 PRHDT and CDR2 FYEKMQ (reference sequence). V dropped 3 bases and J dropped 2 bases, with 7 bases sitting between them. The CDR3 sequence is 14 residues long. CDR3 nucleotides: TGTGCCAGCAGCTTTGGATACAACACCGGGGAGCTGTTTTTT. This encodes CASSFGYNTGELFF.

V gene TRBV11-3 combines with J gene TRBJ2-7, with D unresolved. Germline CDR1 reads SGHNT; CDR2 reads YENEEA. Trimming removed 2 bases from V and 1 base from J, with 12 bases in between. This CDR3 is 15 amino acids long. As DNA, the CDR3 is TGTGCCAGCAGCTTATACTTCGGCCCTTCCTACGAGCAGTACTTC. Translating gives CASSLYFGPSYEQYF.

This sequence joins TRBV7-2 and TRBJ2-3; 9 bases match TRBD2. There are 18 residues in the CDR3. In germline, CDR1 is SGHTA, CDR2 FQGNSA. J gave up 0 bases and V 2 bases, and 9 bases lay outside the gene matches. As DNA, the CDR3 is TGTGCCAGCAGCTTACTCTCTAGCGGGACGTATAGCACAGATACGCAGTATTTT. Translating gives CASSLLSSGTYSTDTQYF.

The V call is TRBV28, the J call TRBJ2-5; 11 positions match TRBD2. J gave up 5 bases and V 6 bases, and 11 bases lay outside the gene matches. The germline V gene has CDR1 MDHEN and CDR2 SYDVKM. This CDR3 contains 16 residues. The CDR3 nucleotides read TGTGCCAGCAGGAACCTACTAGCGGGAGCAGGGGAGACCCAGTACTTC. It codes for CASRNLLAGAGETQYF.

On this clone itself: The sample carries other DNA sequences with the same CDR3. The V call is TRBV9, the J call TRBJ2-2; weak D call: TRBD2 (5 bases). This CDR3 is built from 14 residues. Trimming removed 0 bases at V and 5 bases at J, with 8 bases between. Germline values: CDR1 SGDLS, CDR2 YYNGEE. CDR3 in DNA: TGTGCCAGCAGCGTAGGTGGGAGTACCGGGGAGCTGTTTTTT. Encoded protein: CASSVGGSTGELFF. Variable domain in full (rest from reference TRBV9 and TRBJ2-2): DSGVTQTPKHLITATGQRVTLRCSPRSGDLSVYWYQQSLDQGLQFLIQYYNGEERAKGNILERFSAQQFPDLHSELNLSSLELGDSALYFCASSVGGSTGELFFGEGSRLTVL.

The chain is built from TRBV6-1 and TRBJ2-1, with TRBD1 identical over 9 bases. Germline trimming cut 4 bases from V and 8 bases from J; bases unmatched to any gene: 9. This CDR3 comprises 15 residues. From germline, CDR1 is MNHNS and CDR2 SASEGT. The CDR3 spells CASSGGRDRADEQFF. For the CDR3, the DNA is TGTGCCAGCAGTGGGGGCCGGGACAGGGCCGATGAGCAGTTCTTC.

This clone was seen once. V usage is TRBV19 and J usage is TRBJ1-2; tentatively, D is TRBD1 (5 bases). V lost 10 bases and J lost 4, with 19 bases in between. The germline gives CDR1 LNHDA, CDR2 SQIVND (reference sequence). This CDR3 is 14 amino acids long. CDR3 in amino acids: CATNWGTGAYGYTF. The CDR3 bases are TGTGCCACCAATTGGGGTACCGGGGCCTATGGCTACACCTTC.

With regard to this clone: Within the sample, other DNA sequences also encode this same CDR3. The rearrangement uses TRBV28 and TRBJ2-7, with 9 bases fitting TRBD2. This CDR3 has 13 residues. In germline, CDR1 is MDHEN, CDR2 SYDVKM. The trim removed 2 bases at V and 4 bases at J, leaving 0 bases unmatched. The CDR3 sequence: CASSLAGGYEQYF. CDR3 sequence (DNA): TGTGCCAGCAGTTTAGCGGGAGGGTACGAGCAGTACTTC.

V and J are TRBV28 and TRBJ1-5, with TRBD1 matching 8 bases. The CDR3 has 14 amino acids. Germline assignment: CDR1 MDHEN and CDR2 SYDVKM. The V and J ends lost 4 bases and 6 bases, in that order; junction bases with no gene match: 5. The CDR3 here is CASSYRDRLQPQHF. CDR3 coding DNA: TGTGCCAGCAGTTACCGGGACAGGCTTCAGCCCCAGCATTTT.